The 12 T cell receptor beta chains below come from one sample, sequenced in a study of T cells in Graves' hyperthyroidism and ophthalmopathy. TCR beta CDR3 regions were amplified from RNA transcripts. HTBI primers drove first-round RT-PCR of the TCR CDR3. TCRdb re-called the multiplex PCR reads with MiXCR, one entry per CDR3 protein. The sample records around 400,000 distinct CDR3 sequences, roughly 25% being singletons. Sequenced input: blood. The receptors derive from a man aged 50 to 59 with Graves' hyperthyroidism.

The rearrangement links TRBV20-1 to TRBJ2-1, with D possibly matching TRBD2 (5 bases). This CDR3 has 14 amino acids. V was trimmed by 0 bases and J by 12 bases, leaving 18 bases between them. Germline V gene lookup returns CDR1 DFQATT and CDR2 SNEGSKA (reference sequence). CDR3 sequence reads: CSARDPSRLSGQFF. DNA of the CDR3: TGCAGTGCTAGAGACCCCTCGAGACTCAGCGGGCAGTTCTTC.

This clonotype occurred many times. The chain has TRBV11-2 and TRBJ2-7, with 10 bases identical to TRBD1. Germline V lookup: CDR1 SGHAT, CDR2 FQNNGV. The CDR3 loop spans 13 amino acids. Trimming took 5 bases from V and 5 from J; bases not matched to a gene: 3. CDR3 residues: CASSTGTGDEQYF. As DNA, the CDR3 is TGTGCCAGCAGCACTGGGACAGGGGACGAGCAGTACTTC.

The V gene is TRBV12-3 or TRBV12-4, the J gene TRBJ1-2; 10 nucleotides match TRBD1. This CDR3 comprises 14 residues. J was trimmed by 6 bases and V by 6 bases; bases with no gene match: 7. The CDR3 here is CASSSTGGGDGYTF. For the CDR3, the DNA is TGTGCCAGCAGCTCGACAGGGGGCGGAGATGGCTACACCTTC.

The CDR3 coding sequence is TGTGCCAGCAGCCCACCTTGGGGGCTAGCGGGTGCGCAGTTCTTC. This gives the protein CASSPPWGLAGAQFF. The chain links TRBV7-2 to TRBJ2-1; 8 nucleotides match TRBD2. Germline V gene lookup returns CDR1 SGHTA and CDR2 FQGNSA. V shed 5 bases and J 12 bases; nucleotides not matched to a gene: 15. The CDR3 runs 15 residues.

This clonotype has a count of ten or more. The gene calls are TRBV7-9 and TRBJ2-7; 7 bases agree with TRBD1. V lost 5 bases, J lost 6 bases, and 4 bases stayed unmatched. Germline V gene data show CDR1 as SEHNR and CDR2 as FQNEAQ (reference sequence). The CDR3 contains 12 residues. CDR3 in DNA: TGTGCCAGCAGCATCGACAGGGCCGAGCAGTACTTC. Its protein product is CASSIDRAEQYF.

The sample holds a few counts of this clonotype. The J gene is TRBJ2-7, the V gene TRBV10-2; TRBD1 is a possible D gene (5 bases). Germline V gene data show CDR1 as WSHSY and CDR2 as SAAADI. Trimming cost V 3 bases and J 2 bases, with 14 bases left between them. This CDR3 has 15 residues. The CDR3 here is CASSDLPGPAYEQYF. The CDR3 nucleotides are TGCGCCAGCAGTGATCTCCCAGGGCCGGCCTACGAGCAGTACTTC.

V is TRBV3-1 and J is TRBJ1-2; D gene ambiguous. The germline V and J ends were trimmed by 6 bases and 8 bases, with 10 bases remaining between them. Germline CDR1 reads LGHDT; CDR2 reads YNNKEL (reference sequence). The CDR3 loop spans 11 amino acids. Here the CDR3 reads CASREPGGYTF. CDR3 coding DNA: TGTGCCAGCAGGGAGCCGGGCGGCTACACCTTC.

In the case of this clonotype: A much larger clone sits a single nucleotide away, making a read error possible. As the CDR3 is not closed by the conserved phenylalanine or tryptophan, this likely results from a read error. The chain combines TRBV5-1 with TRBJ1-1; the D is unclear. The CDR3 runs 15 residues. V gave up 6 bases and J gave up 1 base, with 16 bases separating them. Germline V gene lookup returns CDR1 SGHRS and CDR2 YFSETQ. CDR3: CASTKDGVGNTEAFL. DNA for the CDR3: TGCGCCAGCACAAAAGATGGGGTCGGGAACACTGAAGCTTTCCTT.

This clonotype was seen repeatedly, ten times or more. The chain uses TRBV12-3 or TRBV12-4 and TRBJ1-2; D remains unclear. With 0 bases removed from V and 4 bases from J, the gap between germline ends came to 9 bases. This CDR3 comprises 14 residues. Written as DNA, the CDR3 is TGTGCCAGCAGTTTAGCAGGAAGCGGCTATGGCTACACCTTC. Residues: CASSLAGSGYGYTF.

At least ten counts were recorded for this clonotype. The chain couples TRBV2 to TRBJ2-3; no definite D call. Germline-derived CDR1 and CDR2 are SNHLY and FYNNEI. This CDR3 is built from 12 residues. The V and J ends lost 8 bases and 2 bases respectively, with 8 bases between them. CDR3 in amino acids: CASQGITDTQYF. For the CDR3, the DNA is TGTGCCAGCCAAGGGATCACAGATACGCAGTATTTT.

The chain has TRBV2 and TRBJ1-6; D may be TRBD1 (5 bases). From germline, CDR1 is SNHLY and CDR2 FYNNEI. Trimming took off 4 bases at V and 7 bases at J, with 14 bases between the two ends. There are 15 residues in the CDR3. This CDR3 is CASSGTGTPNSPLHF. In DNA, the CDR3 is TGTGCCAGCAGTGGCACAGGAACCCCAAATTCACCCCTCCACTTT. Full variable domain (outside the CDR3, taken from reference TRBV2 and TRBJ1-6): EPEVTQTPSHQVTQMGQEVILRCVPISNHLYFYWYRQILGQKVEFLVSFYNNEISEKSEIFDDQFSVERPDGSNFTLKIRSTKLEDSAMYFCASSGTGTPNSPLHFGNGTRLTVT.

There are a few counts of this clonotype. J is TRBJ2-1 and V is TRBV20-1; 9 nucleotides agree with TRBD2. In germline, CDR1 is DFQATT, CDR2 SNEGSKA (reference sequence). CDR3 length: 15 amino acids. V lost 6 bases, J lost 6 bases, and 12 bases stayed unmatched. The CDR3 region is CSAENRGRATNEQFF. The CDR3 bases are TGCAGTGCCGAGAACCGCGGGAGGGCCACCAATGAGCAGTTCTTC.